This TCR beta chain was sequenced for a study of human T cells and chemical hapten exposure. Trimming cost V 1 base and J 5 bases; bases outside gene matches: 8. This CDR3 has 17 residues. CDR1 and CDR2 from the germline V gene are LGHDT and YNNKEL (reference sequence). Individual cDNA molecules had unique molecular identifiers attached to them by the library. Each CDR3 protein is one row after TCRdb ran MiXCR on the reads. The sample shows 95,000 to 150,000 distinct CDR3 sequences, more than 8.5% of them seen only once. Unseparated into fractions, whole blood served as the source from which total RNA was extracted.

The source of this sequence is a human donor in good health. Some clones in this sample may be carry-over from other donors' samples. The chain links TRBV3-1 to TRBJ2-1, with 10 nucleotides matching TRBD2. The sample taken for sequencing was whole blood. The chain's CDR3 is CASSQGFSGGRNNEQFF. CDR3 bases: TGTGCCAGCAGCCAAGGCTTTAGCGGGGGGCGGAACAATGAGCAGTTCTTC.